This T cell receptor (beta chain) was sequenced for a study of blood T cells in healthy people across ages. Primed by a sample-barcoded 5' primer and a J-beta primer mix, a second PCR proceeded for roughly 6 to 12 cycles. Each CDR3 protein is one row after TCRdb ran MiXCR on the 5' RACE reads. Among fewer than 800,000 distinct CDR3 sequences, about 25% were seen once, and the ten largest hold 9.4%. Germline CDR1 SNHLY, CDR2 FYNNEI. The CDR3 runs to 15 residues. The V and J ends lost 6 bases and 0 bases respectively, with 9 bases between them. The same sample was also used in a study of T cells of mothers and their children.

The sequenced material came from blood. This sequence joins TRBV2 and TRBJ2-6; D unclear. This sequence originates from a boy aged 10-17 years in good health. In nucleotides, the CDR3 is TGTGCCAGCAGAAATACCGACTCTGGGGCCAACGTCCTGACTTTC. Residues: CASRNTDSGANVLTF.